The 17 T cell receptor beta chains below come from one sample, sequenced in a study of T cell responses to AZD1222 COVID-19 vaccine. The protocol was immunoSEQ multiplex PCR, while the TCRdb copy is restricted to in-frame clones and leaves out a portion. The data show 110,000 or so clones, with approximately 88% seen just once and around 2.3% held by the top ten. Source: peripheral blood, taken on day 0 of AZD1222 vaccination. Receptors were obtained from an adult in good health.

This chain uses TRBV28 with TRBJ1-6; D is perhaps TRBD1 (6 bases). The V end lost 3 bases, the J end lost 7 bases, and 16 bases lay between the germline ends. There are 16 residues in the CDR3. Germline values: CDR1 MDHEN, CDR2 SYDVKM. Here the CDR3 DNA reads TGTGCCAGCAGTTTTATTAGGGGGTTGGGGAATTCACCCCTCCACTTT. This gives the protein CASSFIRGLGNSPLHF.

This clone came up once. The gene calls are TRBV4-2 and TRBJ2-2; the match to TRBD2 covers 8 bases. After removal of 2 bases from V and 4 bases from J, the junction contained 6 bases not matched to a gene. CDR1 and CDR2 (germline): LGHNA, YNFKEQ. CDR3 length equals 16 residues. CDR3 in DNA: TGTGCCAGCAGCCAACTTGGACTAGCCGTCACCGGGGAGCTGTTTTTT. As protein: CASSQLGLAVTGELFF.

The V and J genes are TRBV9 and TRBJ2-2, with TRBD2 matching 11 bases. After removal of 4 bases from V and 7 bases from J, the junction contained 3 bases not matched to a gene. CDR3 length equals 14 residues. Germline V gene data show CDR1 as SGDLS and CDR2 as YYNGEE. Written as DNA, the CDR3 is TGTGCCAGCAGCCCCGGGACTAGCGGCGGGGAGCTGTTTTTT. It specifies CASSPGTSGGELFF.

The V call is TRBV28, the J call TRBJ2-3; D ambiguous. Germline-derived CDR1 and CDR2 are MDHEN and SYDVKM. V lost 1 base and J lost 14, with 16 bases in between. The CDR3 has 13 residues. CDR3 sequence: CASSLYRAPGGYF. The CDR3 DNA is TGTGCCAGCAGTTTATATCGTGCTCCTGGTGGGTATTTT.

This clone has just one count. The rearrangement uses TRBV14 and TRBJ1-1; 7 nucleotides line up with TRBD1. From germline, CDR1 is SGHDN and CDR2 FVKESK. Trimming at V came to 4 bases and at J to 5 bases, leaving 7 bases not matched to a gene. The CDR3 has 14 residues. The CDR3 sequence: CASSLSRGFTEAFF. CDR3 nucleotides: TGTGCCAGCAGCCTGAGCAGGGGGTTTACTGAAGCTTTCTTT.

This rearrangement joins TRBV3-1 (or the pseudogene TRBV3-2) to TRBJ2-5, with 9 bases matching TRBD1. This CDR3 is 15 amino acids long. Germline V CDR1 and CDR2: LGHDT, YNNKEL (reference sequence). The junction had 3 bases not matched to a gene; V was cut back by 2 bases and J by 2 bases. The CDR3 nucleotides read TGTGCCAGCAGCCAATCCGGGACAGGGCAAGAGACCCAGTACTTC. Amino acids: CASSQSGTGQETQYF.

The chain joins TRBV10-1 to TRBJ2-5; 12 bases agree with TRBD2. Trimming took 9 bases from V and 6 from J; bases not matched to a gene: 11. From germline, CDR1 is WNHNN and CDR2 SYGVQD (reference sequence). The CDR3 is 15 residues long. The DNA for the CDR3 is TGCGCCAGTTTCGGACTAGCGGGGCGAGGAAAGACCCAGTACTTC. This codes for CASFGLAGRGKTQYF.

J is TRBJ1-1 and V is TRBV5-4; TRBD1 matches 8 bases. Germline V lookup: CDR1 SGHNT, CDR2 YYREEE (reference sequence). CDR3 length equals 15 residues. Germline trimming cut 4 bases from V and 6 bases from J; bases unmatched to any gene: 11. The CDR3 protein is CASSKGQGAESEAFF. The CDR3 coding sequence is TGTGCCAGCAGCAAGGGGCAGGGGGCTGAGTCTGAAGCTTTCTTT.

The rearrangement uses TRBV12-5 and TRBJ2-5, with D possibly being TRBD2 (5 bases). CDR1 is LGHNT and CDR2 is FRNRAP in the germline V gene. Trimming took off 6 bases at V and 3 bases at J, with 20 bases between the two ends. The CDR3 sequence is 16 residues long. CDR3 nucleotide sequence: TGTGCTAGTGGGAACCCGACCCTAGCCATTAAAGAGACCCAGTACTTC. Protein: CASGNPTLAIKETQYF.

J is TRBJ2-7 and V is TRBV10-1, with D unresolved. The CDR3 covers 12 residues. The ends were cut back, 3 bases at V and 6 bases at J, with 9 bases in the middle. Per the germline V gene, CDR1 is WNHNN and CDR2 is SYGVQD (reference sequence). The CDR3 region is CASSDPGSEQYF. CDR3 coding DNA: TGCGCCAGCAGTGACCCCGGTAGCGAGCAGTACTTC.

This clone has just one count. The CDR3 is CASSIRFGLAGVVGSGELFF. The CDR3 nucleotides read TGTGCCAGTAGTATCAGATTCGGACTAGCGGGAGTAGTTGGTTCCGGGGAGCTGTTTTTT. The V call is TRBV19, the J call TRBJ2-2, with 13 bases that match TRBD2. The length of the CDR3 is 20 residues. The J segment lost 6 bases and the V segment lost 3 bases, leaving 16 bases of the junction unmatched. CDR1 and CDR2 from the germline V gene are LNHDA and SQIVND (reference sequence).

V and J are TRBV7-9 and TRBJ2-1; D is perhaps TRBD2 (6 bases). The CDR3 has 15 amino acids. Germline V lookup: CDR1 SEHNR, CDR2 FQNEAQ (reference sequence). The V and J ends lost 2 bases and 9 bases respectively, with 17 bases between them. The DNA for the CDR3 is TGTGCCAGCAGCTTATCGGACGGGAGCGATGGTGAGCAGTTCTTC. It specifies CASSLSDGSDGEQFF.

DNA of the CDR3: TGTGCCAGCAGTCCACGGGGGCTCGCTGAAGCTTTCTTT. It yields the protein CASSPRGLAEAFF. This chain connects TRBV12-3 or TRBV12-4 to TRBJ1-1, with D tentatively TRBD1 (6 bases). The CDR3 extends over 13 amino acids. Trimming pared 5 bases from V and 6 bases from J, leaving 13 bases between.

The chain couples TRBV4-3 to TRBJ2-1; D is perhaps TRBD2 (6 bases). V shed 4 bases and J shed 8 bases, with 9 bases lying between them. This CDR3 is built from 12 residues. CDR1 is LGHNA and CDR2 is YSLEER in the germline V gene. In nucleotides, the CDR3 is TGCGCCAGCAGCCGGACGGGGGATGAGCAGTTCTTC. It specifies CASSRTGDEQFF.

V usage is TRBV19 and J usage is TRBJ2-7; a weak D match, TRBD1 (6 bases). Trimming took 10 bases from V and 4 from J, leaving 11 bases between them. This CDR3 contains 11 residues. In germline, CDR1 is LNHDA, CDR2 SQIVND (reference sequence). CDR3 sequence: CATTDRYEQYF. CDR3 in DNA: TGTGCCACCACGGACAGATACGAGCAGTACTTC.

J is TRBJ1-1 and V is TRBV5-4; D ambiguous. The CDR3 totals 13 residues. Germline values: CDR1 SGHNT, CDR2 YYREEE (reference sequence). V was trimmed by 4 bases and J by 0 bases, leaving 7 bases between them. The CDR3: CASSGNLNTEAFF. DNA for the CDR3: TGTGCCAGCAGCGGGAATTTGAACACTGAAGCTTTCTTT.

The CDR3 is CASSFVGGAGNTIYF. The CDR3 coding sequence is TGTGCCAGCAGCTTCGTGGGAGGGGCAGGAAACACCATATATTTT. The chain recombines TRBV5-5 with TRBJ1-3; a possible D gene is TRBD1 (5 bases). The CDR3 covers 15 residues. Germline V gene lookup returns CDR1 SGHKS and CDR2 YYEKEE (reference sequence). Trimming stripped 2 bases from V and 4 bases from J, with 13 bases between.